The 2 T cell receptor beta chains in this list originate from one sample, sequenced in a study of blood T cell repertoires in COVID-19 (dated by TCRdb to about 2020). The method was the immunoSEQ multiplex PCR assay. TCRdb re-hosts the immuneACCESS table, in-frame sequences only. Its copies lack some clones; in the studies checked, an unresolved V gene accounts for under half of them, and the cause for the rest is not known. Across this sample there are around 130,000 clones, with approximately 90% seen only once. Approximately 11% of the sample lies in the top ten. The specimen sequenced was peripheral blood. The receptors here all came from an elderly woman with acute or convalescent COVID-19.

The CDR3 DNA reads as TGTGCCAGCAGACCGGGACTACCGAGAGAGACCCAGTACTTC. This sequence encodes CASRPGLPRETQYF. This chain links TRBV27 with TRBJ2-5, with 7 bases identical to TRBD2. Germline loops: CDR1 MNHEY, CDR2 SMNVEV (reference sequence). V dropped 6 bases and J dropped 4; count of bases not matched to a gene: 8. CDR3 length equals 14 residues.

The chain employs TRBV2 and TRBJ1-2; D remains ambiguous. The V end lost 6 bases, the J end lost 4 bases, and 12 bases lay between the germline ends. CDR3 length: 13 residues. Germline CDR1 and CDR2: SNHLY and FYNNEI. The CDR3 nucleotides read TGTGCCAGCAGAGAGAGCTTCGGCTATGGCTACACCTTC. Its protein product is CASRESFGYGYTF.